One and the same sample provided the 27 T cell receptor beta chains below, sequenced in a study of blood T cell repertoires in COVID-19. TCRdb keeps only in-frame clones here, not all; method: immunoSEQ multiplex PCR. The repertoire holds about 480,000 clones, with about nine tenths as singletons. Sequencing input: peripheral blood. Source of these receptors: a woman in her forties or fifties with COVID-19, enrolled during active disease.

This clone was found once. V gene TRBV4-1 combines with J gene TRBJ1-3, with 7 bases lining up with TRBD1. The CDR3 runs 15 residues. With 5 bases clipped from V and 7 bases from J, the junction kept 11 bases outside the gene matches. The germline CDR1 and CDR2 sequences are MGHRA and YSYEKL. The CDR3 sequence is CASSAGQQVVNTIYF. The CDR3 DNA reads as TGCGCCAGCAGCGCGGGACAGCAGGTAGTTAACACCATATATTTT.

CDR3 sequence: CASSGQFASGQPQHF. CDR3 coding DNA: TGTGCCAGCAGCGGACAGTTCGCATCAGGTCAGCCCCAGCATTTT. This chain joins TRBV6-4 and TRBJ1-5, with D perhaps TRBD1 (6 bases). V lost 6 bases and J lost 6, with 18 bases in between. Germline CDR1 MRHNA, CDR2 SNTAGT. The CDR3 runs 15 residues.

The chain combines TRBV10-3 with TRBJ2-7, with D possibly being TRBD2 (5 bases). The CDR3 totals 13 residues. Germline CDR1 reads ENHRY; CDR2 reads SYGVKD. V shed 0 bases and J shed 3 bases, with 6 bases lying between them. CDR3 nucleotide sequence: TGTGCCATCAGTGAGTCAGGACTCTACGAGCAGTACTTC. Its translation: CAISESGLYEQYF.

The chain uses TRBV30 and TRBJ1-3; 10 bases are shared with TRBD1. V lost 1 base to trimming and J lost 3 bases; unmatched junction nucleotides: 3. This CDR3 has 15 residues. Germline values: CDR1 GTSNPN, CDR2 SVGIG (reference sequence). The CDR3 here is CAWSGQGALGNTIYF. The CDR3 DNA is TGTGCCTGGAGTGGACAGGGGGCGCTTGGAAACACCATATATTTT.

This clone was counted a single time. CDR3 residues: CARSPGGGRGNQPQHF. The CDR3 nucleotides read TGTGCCAGAAGCCCGGGCGGGGGACGAGGCAATCAGCCCCAGCATTTT. The chain is built from TRBV5-3 and TRBJ1-5; possible D gene TRBD1, 5 bases. TRBV5-3 qualifies as an ORF whose function is uncertain. The V and J ends lost 4 bases and 2 bases respectively, with 16 bases between them. The CDR3 is 16 amino acids.

This sequence joins TRBV19 and TRBJ1-5, with a weak D call TRBD1 (5 bases). This CDR3 spans 15 amino acids. In germline, CDR1 is LNHDA, CDR2 SQIVND (reference sequence). V lost 5 bases and J lost 3, with 14 bases in between. The DNA of the CDR3 is TGTGCCAGTAGTCCTCATACAGGCCCCAATCAGCCCCAGCATTTT. This translates into CASSPHTGPNQPQHF.

V gene TRBV9 combines with J gene TRBJ2-2, with D possibly being TRBD2 (6 bases). This CDR3 region has 16 residues. Germline V gene lookup returns CDR1 SGDLS and CDR2 YYNGEE. The ends were cut back, 3 bases at V and 5 bases at J, with 17 bases in the middle. The CDR3 region is CASSATPGLPTGELFF. For the CDR3, the DNA is TGTGCCAGCAGCGCGACACCGGGACTCCCAACCGGGGAGCTGTTTTTT.

The table lists this clone with a few counts. This chain connects TRBV15 to TRBJ1-6, with 7 bases aligning to TRBD1. CDR1 and CDR2 from the germline V gene are LNHNV and YYDKDF (reference sequence). The CDR3 loop spans 15 amino acids. V lost 0 bases and J lost 10; bases outside the gene matches: 6. This CDR3 reads CATSRDPRGESPLHF. The CDR3 DNA sequence: TGTGCCACCAGCAGAGATCCCAGGGGGGAATCACCCCTCCACTTT.

This chain joins TRBV19 and TRBJ2-7; TRBD1 matches 8 bases. The V gene's germline CDR1 is LNHDA and CDR2 SQIVND (reference sequence). With 6 bases clipped from V and 2 bases from J, the junction kept 15 bases outside the gene matches. The CDR3 is made up of 17 amino acids. CDR3 sequence (DNA): TGTGCCAGTAGGCCCGACAGGGGAAAGACCAAACCCTACGAGCAGTACTTC. Translation: CASRPDRGKTKPYEQYF.

V and J are TRBV2 and TRBJ1-1; unclear D gene. This CDR3 comprises 12 residues. CDR1 and CDR2 (germline): SNHLY, FYNNEI. V was trimmed by 2 bases and J by 5 bases, leaving 6 bases between them. Written as DNA, the CDR3 is TGTGCCAGCAGTGAACCGGAGACTGAAGCTTTCTTT. This sequence encodes CASSEPETEAFF. Using reference TRBV2 and TRBJ1-1 for the parts outside the CDR3, the full variable domain is EPEVTQTPSHQVTQMGQEVILRCVPISNHLYFYWYRQILGQKVEFLVSFYNNEISEKSEIFDDQFSVERPDGSNFTLKIRSTKLEDSAMYFCASSEPETEAFFGQGTRLTVV.

The gene calls are TRBV28 and TRBJ1-1; D is perhaps TRBD1 (5 bases). V gave up 10 bases and J gave up 0 bases, with 9 bases separating them. The CDR3 length is 12 residues. Per the germline V gene, CDR1 is MDHEN and CDR2 is SYDVKM. CDR3 sequence: CATDSMNTEAFF. The DNA for the CDR3 is TGTGCCACCGACAGCATGAACACTGAAGCTTTCTTT.

This chain joins TRBV27 and TRBJ1-2; tentatively, D is TRBD1 (5 bases). Looked up from germline, CDR1 is MNHEY and CDR2 is SMNVEV (reference sequence). V lost 4 bases and J 6 bases, leaving 15 bases between the germline ends. The CDR3 runs to 14 residues. This chain's CDR3 is CASSYLDRMDGYTF. As DNA, the CDR3 is TGTGCCAGCAGTTATCTCGACAGAATGGATGGCTACACCTTC.

This chain joins TRBV7-3 and TRBJ2-7; 8 nucleotides match TRBD2. The CDR3 length is 15 residues. V shed 2 bases, J shed 3 bases, and the junction held 6 bases outside the gene matches. Germline CDR1 and CDR2: SGHTA and FQGTGA. The CDR3 nucleotides read TGTGCCAGCAGCTTATCGGCGGGGGGAAACTACGAGCAGTACTTC. The encoded protein is CASSLSAGGNYEQYF.

The chain carries TRBV5-4 and TRBJ1-1; D call uncertain. The CDR3 is 16 residues long. Deletions cut 0 bases from V and 0 bases from J, with 12 bases between. Germline CDR1 and CDR2: SGHNT and YYREEE (reference sequence). As DNA, the CDR3 is TGTGCCAGCAGCTTGGGAATGGCGGGGTTGAACACTGAAGCTTTCTTT. Translation: CASSLGMAGLNTEAFF.

The chain combines TRBV27 with TRBJ1-2, with 8 bases identical to TRBD1. CDR3 size: 15 residues. Trimming at V came to 5 bases and at J to 6 bases, leaving 11 bases not matched to a gene. Germline V gene data show CDR1 as MNHEY and CDR2 as SMNVEV (reference sequence). CDR3 residues: CASSPYERTGNGYTF. Written as DNA, the CDR3 is TGTGCCAGCAGTCCCTACGAACGGACAGGGAATGGCTACACCTTC.

This clone was recorded a few times. The chain links TRBV6-5 to TRBJ1-2, with TRBD1 matching 7 bases. J gave up 2 bases and V 10 bases, and 13 bases lay outside the gene matches. Per germline, CDR1 MNHEY and CDR2 SVGAGI. This CDR3 spans 15 amino acids. CDR3 amino acids: CATYTGTDFNYGYTF. CDR3 in DNA: TGTGCCACCTACACCGGGACAGACTTCAACTATGGCTACACCTTC.

This clone was seen more than once but under ten times. The chain is built from TRBV2 and TRBJ1-1; perhaps TRBD1 as D (5 bases). V was clipped by 3 bases and J by 7 bases, with 9 bases between them. Germline CDR1 and CDR2: SNHLY and FYNNEI. CDR3 length equals 12 residues. The CDR3 bases are TGTGCCAGCAGTGATTTCAGGGATGAAGCTTTCTTT. It codes for CASSDFRDEAFF.

The rearrangement joins TRBV5-1 to TRBJ2-5, with TRBD2 as a possible D gene (6 bases). Per the germline V gene, CDR1 is SGHRS and CDR2 is YFSETQ. This CDR3 spans 14 amino acids. Trimming took 4 bases from V and 4 from J, leaving 14 bases between them. The CDR3 DNA reads TGCGCCAGCAGCCGGGAGCGGACGAGAGAGACCCAGTACTTC. It codes for CASSRERTRETQYF. The entire variable domain, with the rest obtained from reference TRBV5-1 and TRBJ2-5, is as follows: KAGVTQTPRYLIKTRGQQVTLSCSPISGHRSVSWYQQTPGQGLQFLFEYFSETQRNKGNFPGRFSGRQFSNSRSEMNVSTLELGDSALYLCASSRERTRETQYFGPGTRLLVL.

V gene TRBV7-6 combines with J gene TRBJ1-2, with D perhaps TRBD1 (5 bases). The germline V gene encodes CDR1 SGHVS and CDR2 FNYEAQ. The CDR3 extends over 14 amino acids. Deletions cut 5 bases from V and 8 bases from J, with 18 bases between. The CDR3 DNA sequence: TGTGCCAGCAGCCCCGTCGCGGCAGGGTCAGGCTACACCTTC. Protein: CASSPVAAGSGYTF. The variable domain in full, completed from reference TRBV7-6 and TRBJ1-2, reads GAGVSQSPRYKVTKRGQDVALRCDPISGHVSLYWYRQALGQGPEFLTYFNYEAQQDKSGLPNDRFSAERPEGSISTLTIQRTEQRDSAMYRCASSPVAAGSGYTFGSGTRLTVV.

The chain has TRBV10-1 and TRBJ1-1; D is uncertain. Trimming left V 2 bases short and J 12 bases short, with 16 bases between. Germline V CDR1 and CDR2: WNHNN, SYGVQD (reference sequence). This CDR3 contains 13 residues. DNA for the CDR3: TGCGCCAGCAGTGAGCCAGGACGGCCGGGAACTTTCTTT. Amino acids: CASSEPGRPGTFF.

The rearrangement uses TRBV5-5 and TRBJ1-1; D might be TRBD1 (6 bases). The V end was cut by 4 bases, the J end by 0 bases, with 13 bases between. Germline V gene lookup returns CDR1 SGHKS and CDR2 YYEKEE (reference sequence). CDR3 size: 15 residues. In DNA form, the CDR3 reads TGTGCCAGCAGCGGGCGGACAGCCTTGAACACTGAAGCTTTCTTT. Translation: CASSGRTALNTEAFF. Full variable domain (outside the CDR3, taken from reference TRBV5-5 and TRBJ1-1): DAGVTQSPTHLIKTRGQQVTLRCSPISGHKSVSWYQQVLGQGPQFIFQYYEKEERGRGNFPDRFSARQFPNYSSELNVNALLLGDSALYLCASSGRTALNTEAFFGQGTRLTVV.

The gene calls are TRBV10-2 and TRBJ2-3; D is unclear. V was cut by 6 bases and J by 3 bases, with 10 bases left in between. Germline V gene sequence: CDR1 WSHSY, CDR2 SAAADI. The CDR3 is made up of 13 amino acids. The CDR3 bases are TGCGCCAGCAGAGACCCTAGGACAGATACGCAGTATTTT. It is translated as CASRDPRTDTQYF.

The V gene is TRBV3-1 (or the pseudogene TRBV3-2), the J gene TRBJ2-4; perhaps TRBD2 as D (5 bases). V was shortened by 5 bases and J by 2 bases, with 10 bases between the two germline ends. CDR3 size: 14 residues. In germline, CDR1 is LGHDT, CDR2 YNNKEL (reference sequence). The CDR3 coding sequence is TGTGCCAGCAGCGAGGCGGGCCCCAAAAACATTCAGTACTTC. This codes for CASSEAGPKNIQYF.

This chain links TRBV2 with TRBJ1-2; 10 nucleotides line up with TRBD1. This CDR3 has 15 residues. From germline, CDR1 is SNHLY and CDR2 FYNNEI. The V segment lost 4 bases and the J segment 3 bases; nucleotides outside the gene matches: 5. CDR3 residues: CASSGGQGDHYGYTF. The CDR3 nucleotides read TGTGCCAGCAGTGGAGGACAGGGGGACCACTATGGCTACACCTTC.

J is TRBJ1-2 and V is TRBV10-3, with 7 positions matching TRBD1. Germline CDR1 is ENHRY and CDR2 is SYGVKD. This CDR3 has 13 amino acids. The trim removed 6 bases at V and 6 bases at J, leaving 7 bases unmatched. This chain's CDR3 is CAIRERDRDGYTF. Written as DNA, the CDR3 is TGTGCCATCAGGGAACGTGACAGGGATGGCTACACCTTC.

The chain uses TRBV6-2 or TRBV6-3 and TRBJ1-5; D is unresolved. V was clipped by 1 base and J by 0 bases, with 19 bases between them. There are 19 residues in the CDR3. Per germline, CDR1 MNHEY and CDR2 SVGEGT. In nucleotides, the CDR3 is TGTGCCAGCAGTTACTGGCTGGGAGGCAGGTCCTATAGCAATCAGCCCCAGCATTTT. Amino acid sequence: CASSYWLGGRSYSNQPQHF.

Remarks on this clone: Distinct nucleotide sequences in the sample also encode this CDR3. CDR3 nucleotide sequence: TGCGCCAGCAGCTTGGCGGGACAGGGGACAGATACGCAGTATTTT. Its translation: CASSLAGQGTDTQYF. The chain links TRBV5-1 to TRBJ2-3; 10 nucleotides line up with TRBD1. This CDR3 has 15 amino acids. Trimming removed 0 bases from V and 3 bases from J; junction bases left unmatched: 1. The V gene's germline CDR1 is SGHRS and CDR2 YFSETQ.